This T cell receptor (beta chain) was obtained from a study of fetal regulatory T cell absence and autoimmunity. At the level of the study: Without clinical diabetes, IPEX patients showed exocrine pancreas autoimmunity.

The study's findings and limits: Pancreas TCRs were oligoclonally enriched versus cord blood, some clones over 80-fold. Cord blood and pancreas showed broadly similar TRB gene family usage.

The CDR3 consists of 15 residues. Germline-derived CDR1 and CDR2 are ENHRY and SYGVKD. Trimming cost V 0 bases and J 3 bases; bases outside gene matches: 5. This clone has more than one count but fewer than ten. Its antigen is not identified. Some clones are missing from TCRdb's copy, which holds only in-frame ones; the method was immunoSEQ multiplex PCR. Among tens of thousands of clones, about four fifths were seen once, and the ten largest hold 0.35% to 0.5%. This receptor was obtained from a newborn boy with IPEX syndrome. Sample: cord blood. The chain combines TRBV10-3 with TRBJ2-7; TRBD2 matches 7 bases. CDR3 in DNA: TGTGCCATCAGTGAGTCCGGTGGGGGGGGCTACGAGCAGTACTTC. The encoded protein is CAISESGGGGYEQYF.